This T cell receptor beta chain appears in the sequencing data of a study of blood T cell repertoires in COVID-19. Assay used: immunoSEQ multiplex PCR; TCRdb lists only in-frame clones, some missing. In the table there are approximately 210,000 clones, roughly 77% of which are singletons. The age range of participants was about 18 to 89 years, with residence in roughly 25 US areas. The CDR3 contains 12 residues. The V gene's germline CDR1 is MNHEY and CDR2 SVGAGI. V was pared by 9 bases and J by 4 bases, with 2 bases of the junction left unmatched. The sequenced sample consisted of PBMCs or T cells enriched from blood (not recorded which). This rearrangement joins TRBV6-5 to TRBJ2-2; 7 bases are shared with TRBD1. This clonotype was obtained from a woman in her forties or fifties with acute COVID-19. CDR3 loop: CARNRGTGELFF. DNA of the CDR3: TGTGCCAGGAACAGGGGCACCGGGGAGCTGTTTTTT.